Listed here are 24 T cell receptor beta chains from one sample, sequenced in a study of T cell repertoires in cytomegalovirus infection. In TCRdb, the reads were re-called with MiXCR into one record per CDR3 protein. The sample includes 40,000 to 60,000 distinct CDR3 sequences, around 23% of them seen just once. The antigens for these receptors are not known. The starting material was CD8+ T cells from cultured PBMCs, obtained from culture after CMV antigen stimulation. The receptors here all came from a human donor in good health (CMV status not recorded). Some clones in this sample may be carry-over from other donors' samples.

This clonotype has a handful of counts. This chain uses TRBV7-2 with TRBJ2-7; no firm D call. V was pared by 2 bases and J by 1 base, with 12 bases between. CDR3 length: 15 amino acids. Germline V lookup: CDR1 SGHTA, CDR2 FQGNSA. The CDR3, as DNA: TGTGCCAGCAGCTTAAAATGGCTTGCTTCCTACGAGCAGTACTTC. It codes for CASSLKWLASYEQYF. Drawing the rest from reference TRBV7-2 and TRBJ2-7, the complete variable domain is GAGVSQSPSNKVTEKGKDVELRCDPISGHTALYWYRQSLGQGLEFLIYFQGNSAPDKSGLPSDRFSAERTGGSVSTLTIQRTQQEDSAVYLCASSLKWLASYEQYFGPGTRLTVT.

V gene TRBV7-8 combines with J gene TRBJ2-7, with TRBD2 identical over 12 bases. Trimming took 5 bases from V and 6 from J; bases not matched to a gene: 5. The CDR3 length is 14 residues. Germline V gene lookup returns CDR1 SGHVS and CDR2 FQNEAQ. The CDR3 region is CASSRLAGDLEQYF. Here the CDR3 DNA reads TGTGCCAGCAGCCGACTAGCGGGAGATCTCGAGCAGTACTTC.

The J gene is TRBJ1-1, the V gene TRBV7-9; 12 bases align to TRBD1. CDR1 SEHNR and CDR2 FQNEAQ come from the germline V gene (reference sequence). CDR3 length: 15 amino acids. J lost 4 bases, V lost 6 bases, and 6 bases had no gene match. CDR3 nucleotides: TGTGCCAGCAGGGATCCGGGACAGGGGGCCACTGAAGCTTTCTTT. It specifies CASRDPGQGATEAFF.

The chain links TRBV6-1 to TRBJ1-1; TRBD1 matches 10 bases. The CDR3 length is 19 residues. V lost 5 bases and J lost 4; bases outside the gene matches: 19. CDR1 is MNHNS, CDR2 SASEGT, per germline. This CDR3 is CASSMVNFPGQGRFTEAFF. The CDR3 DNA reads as TGTGCCAGCAGTATGGTTAATTTCCCGGGACAGGGGAGGTTCACTGAAGCTTTCTTT.

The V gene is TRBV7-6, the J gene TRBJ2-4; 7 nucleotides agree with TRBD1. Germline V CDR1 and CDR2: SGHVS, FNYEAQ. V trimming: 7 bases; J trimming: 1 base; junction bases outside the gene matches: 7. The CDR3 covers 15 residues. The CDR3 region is CASILYRGAKNIQYF. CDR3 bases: TGTGCCAGCATCCTCTACAGGGGCGCCAAAAACATTCAGTACTTC.

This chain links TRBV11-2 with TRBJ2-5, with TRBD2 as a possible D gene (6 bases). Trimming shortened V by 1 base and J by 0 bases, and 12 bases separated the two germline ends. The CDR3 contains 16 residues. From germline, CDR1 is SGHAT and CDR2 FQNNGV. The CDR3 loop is CASSLGPSAYQETQYF. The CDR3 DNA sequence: TGTGCCAGCAGCTTAGGGCCTAGCGCCTACCAAGAGACCCAGTACTTC.

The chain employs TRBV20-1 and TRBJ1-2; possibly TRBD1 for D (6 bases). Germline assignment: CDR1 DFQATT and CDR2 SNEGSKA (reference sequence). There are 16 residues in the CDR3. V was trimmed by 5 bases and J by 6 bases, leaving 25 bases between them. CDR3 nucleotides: TGCAGTGCTGGACCTCCCCGGGGCAGGGGAATCGATGGCTACACCTTC. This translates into CSAGPPRGRGIDGYTF.

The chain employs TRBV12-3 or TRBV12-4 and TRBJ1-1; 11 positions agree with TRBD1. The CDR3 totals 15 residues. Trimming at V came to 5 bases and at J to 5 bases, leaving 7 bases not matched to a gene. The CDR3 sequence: CASSPGTGGRTEAFF. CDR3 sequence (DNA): TGTGCCAGCAGTCCCGGGACAGGGGGAAGAACTGAAGCTTTCTTT.

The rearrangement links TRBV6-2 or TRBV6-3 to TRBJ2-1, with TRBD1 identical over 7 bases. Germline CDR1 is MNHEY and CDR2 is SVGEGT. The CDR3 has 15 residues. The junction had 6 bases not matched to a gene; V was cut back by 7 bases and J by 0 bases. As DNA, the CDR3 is TGTGCCAGCAATACCAGGGGGAGCTCCTACAATGAGCAGTTCTTC. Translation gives CASNTRGSSYNEQFF.

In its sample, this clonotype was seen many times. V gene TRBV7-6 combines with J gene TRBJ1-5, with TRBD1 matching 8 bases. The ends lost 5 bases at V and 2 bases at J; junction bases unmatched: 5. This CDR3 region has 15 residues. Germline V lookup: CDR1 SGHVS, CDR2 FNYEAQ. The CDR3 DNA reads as TGTGCCAGCAGCAGCAGGGGGCTCGGCAATCAGCCCCAGCATTTT. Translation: CASSSRGLGNQPQHF.

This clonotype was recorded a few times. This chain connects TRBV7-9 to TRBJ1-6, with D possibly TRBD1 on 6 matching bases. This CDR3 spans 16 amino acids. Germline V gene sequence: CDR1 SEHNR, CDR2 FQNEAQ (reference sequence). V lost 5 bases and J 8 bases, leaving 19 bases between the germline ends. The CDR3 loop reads CASSRQAISPYSPLHF. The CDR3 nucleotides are TGTGCCAGCAGCCGACAGGCGATCTCTCCCTATTCACCCCTCCACTTT.

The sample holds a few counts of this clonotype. Here the CDR3 DNA reads TGTGCCAGCAGTTTATACAGGAATTATGGCTACACCTTC. It codes for CASSLYRNYGYTF. The chain carries TRBV27 and TRBJ1-2; maybe TRBD1 (5 bases). V was trimmed by 1 base and J by 5 bases, leaving 8 bases between them. This CDR3 contains 13 residues. The germline V gene encodes CDR1 MNHEY and CDR2 SMNVEV (reference sequence).

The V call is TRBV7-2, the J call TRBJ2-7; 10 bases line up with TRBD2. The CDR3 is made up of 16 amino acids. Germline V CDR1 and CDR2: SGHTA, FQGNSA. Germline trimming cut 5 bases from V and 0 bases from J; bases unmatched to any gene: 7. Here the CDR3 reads CASSAYSGGYSYEQYF. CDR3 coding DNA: TGTGCCAGCAGCGCCTATAGCGGGGGGTACTCCTACGAGCAGTACTTC.

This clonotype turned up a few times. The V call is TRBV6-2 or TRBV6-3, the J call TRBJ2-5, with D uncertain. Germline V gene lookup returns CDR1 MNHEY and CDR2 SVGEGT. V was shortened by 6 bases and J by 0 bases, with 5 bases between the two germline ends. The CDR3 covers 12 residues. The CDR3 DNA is TGTGCCAGCAGCCTGAACCAAGAGACCCAGTACTTC. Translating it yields CASSLNQETQYF.

CDR3 loop: CASSLALGVDEQFF. The CDR3 bases are TGTGCCAGCAGTTTAGCGCTGGGGGTGGATGAGCAGTTCTTC. This chain joins TRBV12-3 or TRBV12-4 and TRBJ2-1; either TRBD1 or TRBD2 may supply D (5 bases each). The CDR3 is made up of 14 amino acids. V gave up 0 bases and J gave up 8 bases, with 11 bases separating them.

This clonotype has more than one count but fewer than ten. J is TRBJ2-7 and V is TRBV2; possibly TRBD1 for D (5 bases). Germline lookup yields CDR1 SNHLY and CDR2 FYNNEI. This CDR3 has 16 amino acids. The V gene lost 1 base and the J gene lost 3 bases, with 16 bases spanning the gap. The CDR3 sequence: CASSEGSGPYYYEQYF. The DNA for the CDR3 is TGTGCCAGCAGTGAAGGGTCAGGGCCCTATTACTACGAGCAGTACTTC.

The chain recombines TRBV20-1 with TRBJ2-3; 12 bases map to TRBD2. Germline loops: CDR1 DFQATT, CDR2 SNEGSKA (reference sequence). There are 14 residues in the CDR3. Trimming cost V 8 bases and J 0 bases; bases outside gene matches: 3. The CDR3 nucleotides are TGCAGTTCCGGGACTAGCGGGAGCACAGATACGCAGTATTTT. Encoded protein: CSSGTSGSTDTQYF.

The CDR3 here is CASNVGGTDTQYF. DNA for the CDR3: TGTGCCAGCAACGTTGGGGGGACAGATACGCAGTATTTT. The V call is TRBV2, the J call TRBJ2-3; D possibly corresponds to TRBD2 (6 bases). Germline V gene data show CDR1 as SNHLY and CDR2 as FYNNEI. The CDR3 contains 13 residues. Trimming stripped 7 bases from V and 3 bases from J, with 11 bases between.

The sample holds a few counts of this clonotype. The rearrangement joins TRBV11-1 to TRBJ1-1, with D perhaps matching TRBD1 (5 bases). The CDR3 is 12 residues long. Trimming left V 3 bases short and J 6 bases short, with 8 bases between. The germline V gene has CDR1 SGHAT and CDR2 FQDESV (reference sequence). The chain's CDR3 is CASSLTVSEAFF. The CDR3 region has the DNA TGTGCCAGCAGCTTGACAGTCTCTGAAGCTTTCTTT.

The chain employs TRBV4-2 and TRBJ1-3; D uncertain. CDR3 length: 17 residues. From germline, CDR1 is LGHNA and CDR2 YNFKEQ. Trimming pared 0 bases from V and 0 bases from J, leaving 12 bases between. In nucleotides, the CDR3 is TGTGCCAGCAGCCAAGATAATACGGCCCACTCTGGAAACACCATATATTTT. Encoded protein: CASSQDNTAHSGNTIYF.

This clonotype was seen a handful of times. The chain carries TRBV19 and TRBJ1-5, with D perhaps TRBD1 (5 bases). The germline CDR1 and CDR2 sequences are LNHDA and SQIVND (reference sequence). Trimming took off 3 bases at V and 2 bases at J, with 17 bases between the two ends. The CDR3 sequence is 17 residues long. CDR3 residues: CASSIRDRRIGNQPQHF. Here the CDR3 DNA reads TGTGCCAGTAGTATCCGGGACCGTCGGATAGGCAATCAGCCCCAGCATTTT. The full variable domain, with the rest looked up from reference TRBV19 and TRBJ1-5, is DGGITQSPKYLFRKEGQNVTLSCEQNLNHDAMYWYRQDPGQGLRLIYYSQIVNDFQKGDIAEGYSVSREKKESFPLTVTSAQKNPTAFYLCASSIRDRRIGNQPQHFGDGTRLSIL.

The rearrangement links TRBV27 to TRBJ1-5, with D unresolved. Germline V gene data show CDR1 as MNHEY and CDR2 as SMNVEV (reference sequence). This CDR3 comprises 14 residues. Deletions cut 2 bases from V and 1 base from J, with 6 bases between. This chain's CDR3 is CASSLAGSNQPQHF. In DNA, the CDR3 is TGTGCCAGCAGTTTAGCGGGGAGCAATCAGCCCCAGCATTTT.

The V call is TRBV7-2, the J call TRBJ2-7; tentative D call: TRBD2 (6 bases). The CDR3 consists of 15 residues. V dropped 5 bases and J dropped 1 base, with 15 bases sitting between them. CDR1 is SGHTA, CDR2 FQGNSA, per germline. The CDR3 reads CASSPRGGSSYEQYF. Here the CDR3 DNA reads TGTGCCAGCAGCCCGCGGGGTGGGAGTTCCTACGAGCAGTACTTC.

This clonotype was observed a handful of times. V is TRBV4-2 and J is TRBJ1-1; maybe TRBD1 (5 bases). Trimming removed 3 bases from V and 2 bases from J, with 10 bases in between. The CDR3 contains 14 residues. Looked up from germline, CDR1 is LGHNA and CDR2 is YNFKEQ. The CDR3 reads CASSHSQGNTEAFF. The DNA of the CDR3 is TGTGCCAGCAGCCACAGTCAGGGAAACACTGAAGCTTTCTTT.